This T cell receptor (beta chain) derives from a study of blood T cell repertoires in COVID-19. Study-level background: The United States, Italy and Spain were the sources of the acute and convalescent COVID-19 samples. PBMCs, B-cell-depleted T cells, or T cells provided the cDNA or gDNA that made up the material.

Germline CDR1 LNHDA, CDR2 SQIVND (reference sequence). CDR3 size: 13 residues. V lost 7 bases, J lost 1 base, and 10 bases lay in between. Per the original methods: Reference gene primer amplification gave estimated nucleated cell counts. TCRdb keeps only in-frame clones here, not all; method: immunoSEQ multiplex PCR. That table furnishes V, J and clone size, whereas the DNA furnished D and trimming. The repertoire has around 100,000 clones, 88% of them found once; the top ten carry about 6.5%. J is TRBJ1-1 and V is TRBV19; D remains ambiguous. The sample taken for sequencing was peripheral blood. The receptor was derived from an older woman with acute or convalescent COVID-19. DNA of the CDR3: TGTGCCAGTACACGAGCAGGGAACACTGAAGCTTTCTTT. Its protein product is CASTRAGNTEAFF.